Each of the 26 T cell receptor beta chains below was sequenced from the same sample in a study of CD8+CD57+ T cells in acquired aplastic anemia. Investigators profiled TCR beta VDJ and CDR3 from genomic DNA template. TCRdb reprocessed the reads with MiXCR, giving one entry per CDR3 protein. The sample carries 150,000 to 200,000 distinct CDR3 sequences, 45% to 60% recorded once. All patients picked for sequencing had shown, by flow cytometry, an expansion of CD8+CD57+ cells. The sequencing input was sorted CD4+, CD8+, or CD8+CD57+ T cells (not recorded which) from PBMCs. These receptors all stem from a human donor with aplastic anemia.

This clonotype has just a few counts. This chain connects TRBV20-1 to TRBJ1-2; 11 bases match TRBD1. CDR1 is DFQATT and CDR2 is SNEGSKA in the germline V gene (reference sequence). The length of the CDR3 is 13 residues. The junction had 3 bases not matched to a gene; V was cut back by 3 bases and J by 6 bases. This chain's CDR3 is CSARDRGRNGYTF. CDR3 coding DNA: TGCAGTGCTAGGGACAGGGGGCGAAATGGCTACACCTTC.

The chain employs TRBV24-1 and TRBJ1-5; 8 nucleotides agree with TRBD1. The CDR3 totals 15 residues. CDR1 is KGHDR and CDR2 is SFDVKD in the germline V gene. V shed 2 bases, J shed 2 bases, and the junction held 1 base outside the gene matches. CDR3 amino acids: CATSDSGQGNQPQHF. The CDR3 DNA is TGTGCCACCAGTGATTCGGGACAGGGCAATCAGCCCCAGCATTTT.

The V and J genes are TRBV4-2 and TRBJ1-5; 9 nucleotides match TRBD1. The germline V gene has CDR1 LGHNA and CDR2 YNFKEQ. The length of the CDR3 is 16 residues. Germline trimming cut 3 bases from V and 7 bases from J; bases unmatched to any gene: 10. CDR3: CASSQDYRGRGQPQHF. The CDR3 nucleotides are TGTGCCAGCAGCCAGGATTACAGGGGGCGCGGGCAGCCCCAGCATTTT.

The V call is TRBV5-1, the J call TRBJ1-1; D is undetermined. Germline lookup yields CDR1 SGHRS and CDR2 YFSETQ. Between the trimmed V and J ends, which lost 4 bases and 5 bases, there was a span of 6 bases. The CDR3 is 11 residues long. For the CDR3, the DNA is TGCGCCAGCAGCGACGGAACTGAAGCTTTCTTT. It translates to CASSDGTEAFF. Supplemented by reference TRBV5-1 and TRBJ1-1, the full variable domain reads KAGVTQTPRYLIKTRGQQVTLSCSPISGHRSVSWYQQTPGQGLQFLFEYFSETQRNKGNFPGRFSGRQFSNSRSEMNVSTLELGDSALYLCASSDGTEAFFGQGTRLTVV.

The gene calls are TRBV19 and TRBJ2-5; perhaps TRBD1 as D (5 bases). With 4 bases removed from V and 4 bases from J, the gap between germline ends came to 7 bases. Germline V CDR1 and CDR2: LNHDA, SQIVND (reference sequence). The CDR3 length is 12 residues. CDR3 protein: CASSRGRETQYF. CDR3 coding DNA: TGTGCCAGTAGTAGGGGCCGAGAGACCCAGTACTTC.

This chain connects TRBV24-1 to TRBJ2-1; 11 bases fit TRBD2. This CDR3 region has 17 residues. The germline gives CDR1 KGHDR, CDR2 SFDVKD. V was clipped by 4 bases and J by 0 bases; unmatched bases: 4. The CDR3 DNA sequence: TGTGCCACCAGTGACACTAGCGGGAGCCGCTCCTACAATGAGCAGTTCTTC. It yields the protein CATSDTSGSRSYNEQFF.

About this clonotype: The conserved phenylalanine or tryptophan normally closing the CDR3 is absent here, so this likely arose from a read error. The genes are TRBV19 and TRBJ2-7; 9 nucleotides agree with TRBD1. The V and J ends lost 1 base and 6 bases, in that order; junction bases with no gene match: 10. Germline loops: CDR1 LNHDA, CDR2 SQIVND (reference sequence). This CDR3 is 16 amino acids long. CDR3 residues: CASSIASGQGGLEQYL. The CDR3 DNA reads as TGTGCCAGTAGTATAGCCTCGGGACAGGGAGGCCTCGAGCAGTACCTC.

This chain links TRBV2 with TRBJ2-4; TRBD1 agrees at 8 bases. With 6 bases clipped from V and 4 bases from J, the junction kept 5 bases outside the gene matches. Germline V gene lookup returns CDR1 SNHLY and CDR2 FYNNEI. The CDR3 length is 14 residues. The CDR3 DNA reads as TGTGCCAGCAGGGACAGGGCTGGGAAAAACATTCAGTACTTC. This gives the protein CASRDRAGKNIQYF.

The J gene is TRBJ1-2, the V gene TRBV19; tentative D call: TRBD1 (5 bases). CDR3 size: 13 residues. Trimming left V 3 bases short and J 9 bases short, with 14 bases between. Germline lookup yields CDR1 LNHDA and CDR2 SQIVND (reference sequence). CDR3: CASSITGTGRYTF. CDR3 DNA sequence: TGTGCCAGTAGTATCACCGGGACCGGGCGCTACACCTTC. The whole variable domain, remainder taken from reference TRBV19 and TRBJ1-2, is DGGITQSPKYLFRKEGQNVTLSCEQNLNHDAMYWYRQDPGQGLRLIYYSQIVNDFQKGDIAEGYSVSREKKESFPLTVTSAQKNPTAFYLCASSITGTGRYTFGSGTRLTVV.

The table lists this clonotype with a few counts. This chain joins TRBV5-4 and TRBJ1-3; possible D gene TRBD1, 6 bases. This CDR3 spans 14 amino acids. Germline V gene data show CDR1 as SGHNT and CDR2 as YYREEE (reference sequence). Trimming removed 0 bases at V and 2 bases at J, with 6 bases between. This CDR3 is CASSLDRAGNTIYF. In nucleotides, the CDR3 is TGTGCCAGCAGCTTGGACAGGGCTGGAAACACCATATATTTT.

Only one count was recorded for this clonotype. Since no conserved phenylalanine or tryptophan closes the CDR3, a read error is the likely cause. The chain couples TRBV25-1 to TRBJ2-7; D uncertain. Deletions cut 2 bases from V and 3 bases from J, with 8 bases between. Germline V gene lookup returns CDR1 MGHDK and CDR2 SYGVNS. This CDR3 is built from 13 residues. The CDR3 region is CASSEAPSYEQYL. The CDR3 DNA is TGTGCCAGCAGTGAAGCCCCAAGCTACGAGCAGTACCTC.

The rearrangement uses TRBV19 and TRBJ1-4; perhaps TRBD1 as D (5 bases). The germline gives CDR1 LNHDA, CDR2 SQIVND (reference sequence). Deletions cut 6 bases from V and 7 bases from J, with 12 bases between. The CDR3 is made up of 13 amino acids. In DNA, the CDR3 is TGTGCCAGTAGCTCAGGGTTGGGTGAAAAACTGTTTTTT. This translates into CASSSGLGEKLFF.

This chain joins TRBV6-5 and TRBJ1-2; 8 positions match TRBD1. From germline, CDR1 is MNHEY and CDR2 SVGAGI. With V trimmed by 4 bases and J by 7 bases, 2 bases remained unmatched. CDR3 size: 12 residues. The CDR3 loop is CASSFQGAGYTF. CDR3 in DNA: TGTGCCAGCAGTTTTCAGGGGGCTGGCTACACCTTC.

Comments on this clonotype: A much larger clone is a single base away; this may be a read error. V and J are TRBV6-1 and TRBJ2-3; 10 bases line up with TRBD1. CDR1 and CDR2 (germline): MNHNS, SASEGT. V trimming: 6 bases; J trimming: 2 bases; junction bases outside the gene matches: 11. The CDR3 has 17 amino acids. CDR3 in amino acids: CASSHRTGGSVTDTQYF. The CDR3 DNA follows: TGTGCCAGCAGCCACAGGACAGGGGGAAGTGTCACAGATACGCAGTATTTT.

The rearrangement uses TRBV7-2 and TRBJ1-5; 8 nucleotides agree with TRBD1. The CDR3 totals 14 residues. V lost 6 bases to trimming and J lost 2 bases; unmatched junction nucleotides: 3. Germline V gene data show CDR1 as SGHTA and CDR2 as FQGNSA. The CDR3 region is CASRGTGGNQPQHF. In DNA form, the CDR3 reads TGTGCCAGCAGGGGGACAGGCGGCAATCAGCCCCAGCATTTT.

This clonotype was recorded at least ten times. This chain connects TRBV29-1 to TRBJ2-7; D is unclear. Trimming pared 7 bases from V and 0 bases from J, leaving 16 bases between. There are 14 residues in the CDR3. Germline CDR1 is SQVTM and CDR2 is ANQGSEA. This CDR3 reads CSAAKSLPSYEQYF. The CDR3 nucleotides read TGCAGCGCGGCGAAGAGTCTCCCCTCCTACGAGCAGTACTTC.

This clonotype was seen many times. The chain combines TRBV11-2 with TRBJ1-1; D not certain. The germline V gene encodes CDR1 SGHAT and CDR2 FQNNGV. Trimming cost V 5 bases and J 8 bases, with 12 bases left between them. The CDR3 is made up of 12 amino acids. The CDR3 is CASSPTAREAFF. Here the CDR3 DNA reads TGTGCCAGCAGCCCCACGGCACGGGAAGCTTTCTTT.

J is TRBJ1-6 and V is TRBV15; D remains ambiguous. Germline V gives CDR1 LNHNV, CDR2 YYDKDF (reference sequence). Trimming cost V 1 base and J 7 bases, with 2 bases left between them. The CDR3 is 12 residues long. CDR3 DNA: TGTGCCACCAGCAGAGCCAATTCACCCCTCCACTTT. This encodes CATSRANSPLHF.

Only a few counts were recorded for this clonotype. Here the CDR3 reads CASRTRAADTQYF. CDR3 DNA: TGCGCCAGTCGAACAAGGGCCGCAGATACGCAGTATTTT. The rearrangement uses TRBV10-1 and TRBJ2-3, with unresolved D. Germline V CDR1 and CDR2: WNHNN, SYGVQD (reference sequence). This CDR3 spans 13 amino acids. V was pared by 9 bases and J by 4 bases, with 14 bases between.

Concerning this clonotype: A much larger clone differs from this one at a single base, so this may be a read error. The chain combines TRBV5-7 with TRBJ1-2; possible D gene TRBD1, 5 bases. TRBV5-7 is annotated as an ORF whose role is uncertain. The CDR3 extends over 13 amino acids. This CDR3 is CAGRNGGVYGYTF. The DNA of the CDR3 is TGTGCCGGCAGGAATGGGGGGGTCTATGGCTACACCTTC.

This clonotype was seen a few times. The rearrangement uses TRBV6-1 and TRBJ1-6; tentatively, D is TRBD1 (5 bases). CDR3 length: 18 amino acids. The V end was cut by 1 base, the J end by 1 base, with 14 bases between. CDR1 and CDR2 from the germline V gene are MNHNS and SASEGT. CDR3 amino acids: CASSEVAGRGSYNSPLHF. In nucleotides, the CDR3 is TGTGCCAGCAGTGAAGTGGCGGGACGAGGGTCCTATAATTCACCCCTCCACTTT.

This clonotype was seen at least ten times. V is TRBV27 and J is TRBJ1-1; D not resolved. V dropped 2 bases and J dropped 2 bases, with 9 bases sitting between them. The CDR3 loop spans 14 amino acids. The germline V gene has CDR1 MNHEY and CDR2 SMNVEV (reference sequence). CDR3 coding DNA: TGTGCCAGCAGTTTAGGCCAGGCTAACACTGAAGCTTTCTTT. As protein: CASSLGQANTEAFF.

The V and J genes are TRBV20-1 and TRBJ2-5; 11 nucleotides match TRBD2. V lost 5 bases and J lost 4; bases outside the gene matches: 6. From germline, CDR1 is DFQATT and CDR2 SNEGSKA (reference sequence). The CDR3 runs 14 residues. CDR3 residues: CSALAGGPGETQYF. The DNA for the CDR3 is TGCAGTGCTTTAGCGGGAGGGCCCGGAGAGACCCAGTACTTC.

This chain links TRBV12-3 or TRBV12-4 with TRBJ2-3; TRBD1 matches at 8 bases. After removal of 3 bases from V and 4 bases from J, the junction contained 9 bases not matched to a gene. The CDR3 covers 16 residues. The CDR3 nucleotides read TGTGCCAGCAGTTTGTGGACAGGGAGTGGAGCAGATACGCAGTATTTT. Its protein is CASSLWTGSGADTQYF.

The J gene is TRBJ2-3, the V gene TRBV12-3 or TRBV12-4, with no clear D. The V end was cut by 4 bases, the J end by 7 bases, with 6 bases between. CDR3 length: 11 residues. CDR3 residues: CASSSAYTQYF. The CDR3 DNA reads as TGTGCCAGCAGTTCGGCCTATACGCAGTATTTT.

The chain recombines TRBV7-8 with TRBJ2-5; D is ambiguous. Trimming removed 3 bases from V and 1 base from J, with 12 bases in between. Per the germline V gene, CDR1 is SGHVS and CDR2 is FQNEAQ. This CDR3 has 15 residues. CDR3 loop: CASSLDLEIQETQYF. The CDR3 DNA reads TGTGCCAGCAGCTTGGACCTAGAGATCCAAGAGACCCAGTACTTC.